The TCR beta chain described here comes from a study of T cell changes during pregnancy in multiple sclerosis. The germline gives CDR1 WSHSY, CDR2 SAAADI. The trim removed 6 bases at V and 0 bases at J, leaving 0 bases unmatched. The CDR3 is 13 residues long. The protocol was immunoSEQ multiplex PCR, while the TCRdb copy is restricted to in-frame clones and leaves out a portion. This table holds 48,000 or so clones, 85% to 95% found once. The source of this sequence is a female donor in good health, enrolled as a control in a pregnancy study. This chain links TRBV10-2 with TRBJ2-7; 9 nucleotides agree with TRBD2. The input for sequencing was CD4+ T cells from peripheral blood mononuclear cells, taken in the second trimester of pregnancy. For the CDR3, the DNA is TGCGCCAGCAGGACTAGCGGCTCCTACGAGCAGTACTTC. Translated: CASRTSGSYEQYF.